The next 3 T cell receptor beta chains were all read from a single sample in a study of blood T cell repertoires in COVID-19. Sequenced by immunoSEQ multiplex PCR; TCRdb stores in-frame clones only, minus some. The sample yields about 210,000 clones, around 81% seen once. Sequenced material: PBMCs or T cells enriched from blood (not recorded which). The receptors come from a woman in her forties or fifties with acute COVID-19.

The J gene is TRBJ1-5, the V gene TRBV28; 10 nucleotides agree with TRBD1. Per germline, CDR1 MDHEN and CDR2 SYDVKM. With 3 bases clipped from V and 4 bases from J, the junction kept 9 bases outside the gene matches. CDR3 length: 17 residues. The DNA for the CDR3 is TGTGCCAGCAGTTTCCCCGGGACAGGGGACAGAAATCAGCCCCAGCATTTT. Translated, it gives CASSFPGTGDRNQPQHF.

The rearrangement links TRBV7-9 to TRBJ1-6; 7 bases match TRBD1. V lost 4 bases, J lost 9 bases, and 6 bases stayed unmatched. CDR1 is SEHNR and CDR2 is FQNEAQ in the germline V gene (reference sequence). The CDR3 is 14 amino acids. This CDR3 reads CASSSPGQFSPLHF. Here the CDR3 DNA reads TGTGCCAGCAGCTCCCCGGGACAGTTTTCACCCCTCCACTTT. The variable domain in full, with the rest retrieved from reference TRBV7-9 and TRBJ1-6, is DTGVSQNPRHKITKRGQNVTFRCDPISEHNRLYWYRQTLGQGPEFLTYFQNEAQLEKSRLLSDRFSAERPKGSFSTLEIQRTEQGDSAMYLCASSSPGQFSPLHFGNGTRLTVT.

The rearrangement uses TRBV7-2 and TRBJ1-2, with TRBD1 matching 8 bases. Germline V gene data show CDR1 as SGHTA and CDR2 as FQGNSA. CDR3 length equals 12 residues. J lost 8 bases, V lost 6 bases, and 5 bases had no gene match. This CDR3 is CASRQDRGGYTF. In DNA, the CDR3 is TGTGCCAGCAGACAAGACAGGGGCGGCTACACCTTC.